The 13 T cell receptor beta chains given below trace back to one sample, sequenced in a study of T cells in women clearing cervical HPV infection. Produced via immunoSEQ multiplex PCR; TCRdb's table is partial and in-frame only. The sample has 20,000 to 25,000 clones. Material: blood buffy coat. The receptors were gathered from a woman between 18 and 70 years old with a cervical HPV16 infection that either progressed to CIN3+ or cleared (not recorded which).

Worth noting for this clone: The CDR3 end falls 3 residues outside the read, so it is completed with the germline J gene. The chain carries TRBV11-3 and TRBJ1-2; D ambiguous. CDR1 and CDR2 from the germline V gene are SGHNT and YENEEA. CDR3 size: 13 residues. The CDR3 sequence: CASSLVGFGGYTF. Incomplete CDR3 DNA: TGTGCCAGCAGCTTAGTAGGGTTTGGCGGC.

For this clone: The read ends 3 residues shy of where the CDR3 ends; the end is completed using the germline J gene. The rearrangement joins TRBV4-2 to TRBJ2-7, with 9 bases fitting TRBD1. The CDR3 length is 18 residues. The germline V gene has CDR1 LGHNA and CDR2 YNFKEQ. V lost 4 bases to trimming and J lost 2 bases; unmatched junction nucleotides: 15. This CDR3 is CASSPGVGAGQGTYEQYF. Incomplete CDR3 DNA: TGTGCCAGCAGCCCGGGAGTCGGGGCGGGACAGGGAACCTACGAG.

As for this clone: The read gets to within 3 residues of the CDR3 end, and the germline J gene fills in the rest. This chain connects TRBV24-1 to TRBJ2-1, with TRBD2 matching 16 bases. The germline V gene encodes CDR1 KGHDR and CDR2 SFDVKD. This CDR3 is 18 amino acids long. V was pared by 4 bases and J by 2 bases, with 4 bases of the junction left unmatched. The CDR3 sequence is CATSEPGTSGGAYNEQFF. The part of the CDR3 DNA that was read is TGTGCCACCAGTGAGCCTGGGACTAGCGGGGGGGCCTACAATGAG.

In regard to this clone: Coverage ceases 3 residues before the CDR3 finishes, and the germline J gene fills in the end. This chain uses TRBV5-6 with TRBJ1-2, with 9 nucleotides matching TRBD1. Germline values: CDR1 SGHDT, CDR2 YYEEEE. The CDR3 has 14 residues. CDR3 bases read: TGTGCCAGCAGCCCCGGGACAGGGACTCGCGGC. Amino acid sequence: CASSPGTGTRG. The entire CDR3 protein reads CASSPGTGTRGYTF.

Comments on this clone: The CDR3 end is not reached by the read, which stops 3 residues before it; the germline J gene fills it in. The genes are TRBV20-1 and TRBJ2-5, with 13 bases lining up with TRBD2. J was trimmed by 4 bases and V by 6 bases; bases with no gene match: 5. CDR1 DFQATT and CDR2 SNEGSKA come from the germline V gene (reference sequence). CDR3 length: 14 residues. The DNA read from the CDR3 is TGCAGTGCCATACTAGCGGGAGGGGGAGAGACC. It specifies CSAILAGGGET. The CDR3 in its entirety is CSAILAGGGETQYF.

Remarks on this clone: The read terminates 3 residues before the CDR3 end, so the remaining end is supplied by the germline J gene. The chain is built from TRBV18 and TRBJ1-5; no definite D call. Trimming removed 4 bases from V and 1 base from J, with 11 bases in between. Germline V gene sequence: CDR1 KGHSH, CDR2 LQKENI. The CDR3 spans 15 residues. The CDR3 reads CASSLYHTSNQPQHF. The CDR3 DNA, read in part, is TGTGCCAGCTCACTTTATCACACAAGCAATCAGCCC.

As to this clone: The read gets to within 3 residues of the CDR3 end, and the germline J gene fills in the rest. This sequence joins TRBV4-2 and TRBJ2-1; TRBD2 agrees at 9 bases. The CDR3 contains 21 residues. Germline CDR1 and CDR2: LGHNA and YNFKEQ. The trim removed 4 bases at V and 7 bases at J, leaving 26 bases unmatched. The CDR3 region is CASSPQGGGRDGGGGWNEQFF. The covered CDR3 bases are TGTGCCAGCAGCCCCCAGGGTGGCGGGAGGGACGGAGGGGGGGGTTGGAATGAG.

Worth noting for this clone: The sequenced fragment ends 3 residues before the CDR3 boundary, so the rest is inferred from the germline J gene. This sequence joins TRBV2 and TRBJ2-1, with TRBD1 as a possible D gene (5 bases). The germline V gene encodes CDR1 SNHLY and CDR2 FYNNEI. The CDR3 runs 16 residues. Trimming cost V 7 bases and J 9 bases, with 25 bases left between them. The covered CDR3 bases are TGTGCCAGCAAGGGGTACGGCCTCCAAATCGGCCGTGAG. Translated: CASKGYGLQIGRE. In full, the CDR3 is CASKGYGLQIGREQFF.

About this clone: Read sequence stops 3 residues before the CDR3 end, and the germline J gene provides the missing end. V gene TRBV2 combines with J gene TRBJ2-7; D call uncertain. Germline V gene data show CDR1 as SNHLY and CDR2 as FYNNEI. The V and J ends lost 7 bases and 2 bases respectively, with 15 bases between them. This CDR3 region has 14 residues. The CDR3 bases that were read are TGTGCCAGCAACGGGTTTGGGTCCGCCTACGAG. Protein sequence: CASNGFGSAYE. The whole CDR3 protein is CASNGFGSAYEQYF.

Concerning this clone: The missing CDR3 end, 3 residues past where the read stops, is filled in from the germline J gene. The chain joins TRBV27 to TRBJ2-7, with D possibly matching TRBD2 (5 bases). The CDR3 is 14 amino acids. The V gene lost 3 bases and the J gene lost 2 bases, with 11 bases spanning the gap. Germline V gives CDR1 MNHEY, CDR2 SMNVEV (reference sequence). The CDR3: CASSFSGNTYEQYF. CDR3 DNA (partial): TGTGCCAGCAGTTTCAGCGGAAATACCTACGAG.

Of note for this clone: Read data end 3 residues before the CDR3 end; the end is taken from the germline J gene. The chain carries TRBV29-1 and TRBJ1-1; weak D call: TRBD1 (6 bases). This CDR3 is 13 amino acids long. V was pared by 4 bases and J by 3 bases, with 12 bases between. Germline V lookup: CDR1 SQVTM, CDR2 ANQGSEA. The sequenced part of the CDR3 DNA is TGCAGCGTTGGGCACAGGGTAGACACTGAA. Protein sequence: CSVGHRVDTE. The full CDR3 protein reads CSVGHRVDTEAFF.

Concerning this clone itself: Coverage ceases 3 residues before the CDR3 finishes, and the germline J gene fills in the end. This rearrangement joins TRBV11-2 to TRBJ2-7, with D possibly matching TRBD1 (5 bases). V lost 1 base, J lost 4 bases, and 11 bases lay in between. The CDR3 has 14 residues. CDR1 is SGHAT and CDR2 is FQNNGV in the germline V gene. The covered CDR3 bases are TGTGCCAGCAGCTTAGGGCCGACAGAGTACGAG. Its protein product is CASSLGPTEYE. The CDR3, in full, reads CASSLGPTEYEQYF.

About this clone: The CDR3 end lies 3 residues beyond the end of the read and is filled in from the germline J gene. The chain links TRBV2 to TRBJ2-7; weak D call: TRBD2 (6 bases). This CDR3 contains 14 residues. In germline, CDR1 is SNHLY, CDR2 FYNNEI. Trimming left V 4 bases short and J 6 bases short, with 16 bases between. CDR3 DNA, as far as it was read: TGTGCCAGCAGTGTAGGGCAGGCGGGGAGCGAG. Protein: CASSVGQAGSE. In full, the CDR3 reads CASSVGQAGSEQYF. Supplemented by reference TRBV2 and TRBJ2-7, the full variable domain reads EPEVTQTPSHQVTQMGQEVILRCVPISNHLYFYWYRQILGQKVEFLVSFYNNEISEKSEIFDDQFSVERPDGSNFTLKIRSTKLEDSAMYFCASSVGQAGSEQYFGPGTRLTVT.